Detailed here is one T cell receptor beta chain. This may come from a read error, since a much larger clone is one base off. Libraries for naive CD8 T cells, which were made from approximately 22,000 to 940,000 sorted cells, drew on 10%, 30% or 50% of the RNA. CDR3 length equals 15 residues. The germline gives CDR1 SGDLS, CDR2 YYNGEE. The record originates from a study of molecular identifiers for immune sequencing clone quantification. TCRdb called the PCR reads again in MiXCR, with one record for every CDR3 protein. The sample consists of tens of thousands of distinct CDR3 sequences, about a sixth of them appearing once.

The sample comprised naive CD8+ T cells from blood, with Jurkat cell RNA spiked in. As for subset: FACS-sorted CD8+CD4-CCR7+CD45RA+ naive T cells. This receptor was identified in a human donor in good health. Some libraries in this study had Jurkat cell RNA spiked in. The gene calls are TRBV9 and TRBJ2-1, with 7 nucleotides matching TRBD2. In nucleotides, the CDR3 is TGTCCCAGCAGCGTAGCTGCTACGGGAGGCTGGGAGCAGTTCTTC. It yields the protein CPSSVAATGGWEQFF. The whole variable domain, filled in from reference TRBV9 and TRBJ2-1, reads DSGVTQTPKHLITATGQRVTLRCSPRSGDLSVYWYQQSLDQGLQFLIQYYNGEERAKGNILERFSAQQFPDLHSELNLSSLELGDSALYFCPSSVAATGGWEQFFGPGTRLTVL.